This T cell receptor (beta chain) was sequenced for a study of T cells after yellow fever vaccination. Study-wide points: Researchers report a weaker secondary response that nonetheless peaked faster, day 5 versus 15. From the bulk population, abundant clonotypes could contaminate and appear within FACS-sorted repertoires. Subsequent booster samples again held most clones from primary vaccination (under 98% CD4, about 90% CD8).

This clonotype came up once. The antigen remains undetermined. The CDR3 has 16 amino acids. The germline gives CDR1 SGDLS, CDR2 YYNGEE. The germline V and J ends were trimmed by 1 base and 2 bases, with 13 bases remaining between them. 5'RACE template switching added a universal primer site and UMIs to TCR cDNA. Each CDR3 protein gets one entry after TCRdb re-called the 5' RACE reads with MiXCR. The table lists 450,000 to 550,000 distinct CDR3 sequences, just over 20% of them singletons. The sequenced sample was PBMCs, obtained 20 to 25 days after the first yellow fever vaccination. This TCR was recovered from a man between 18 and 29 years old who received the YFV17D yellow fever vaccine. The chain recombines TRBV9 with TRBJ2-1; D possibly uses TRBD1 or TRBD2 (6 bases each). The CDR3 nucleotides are TGTGCCAGCAGCGTAAGGGGGGATACCGCCTACAATGAGCAGTTCTTC. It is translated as CASSVRGDTAYNEQFF. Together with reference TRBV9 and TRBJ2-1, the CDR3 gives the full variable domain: DSGVTQTPKHLITATGQRVTLRCSPRSGDLSVYWYQQSLDQGLQFLIQYYNGEERAKGNILERFSAQQFPDLHSELNLSSLELGDSALYFCASSVRGDTAYNEQFFGPGTRLTVL.